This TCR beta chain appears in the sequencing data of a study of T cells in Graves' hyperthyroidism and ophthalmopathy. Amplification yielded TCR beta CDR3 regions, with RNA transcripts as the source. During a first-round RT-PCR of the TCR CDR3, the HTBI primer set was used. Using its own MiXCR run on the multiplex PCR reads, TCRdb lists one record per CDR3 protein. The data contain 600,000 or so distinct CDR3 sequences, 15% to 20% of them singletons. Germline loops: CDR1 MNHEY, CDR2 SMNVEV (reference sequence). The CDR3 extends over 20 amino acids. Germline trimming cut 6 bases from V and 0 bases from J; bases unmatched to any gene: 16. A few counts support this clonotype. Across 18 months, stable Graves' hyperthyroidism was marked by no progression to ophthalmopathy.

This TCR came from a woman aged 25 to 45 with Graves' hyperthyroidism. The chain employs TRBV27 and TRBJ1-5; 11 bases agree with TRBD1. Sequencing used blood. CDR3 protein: CASSVPGTGGALNSNQPQHF. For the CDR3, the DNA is TGTGCCAGCAGCGTACCCGGGACAGGGGGTGCCCTAAATAGCAATCAGCCCCAGCATTTT.